This T cell receptor (beta chain) was found in a study of CD8 T cells in seronegative destructive rheumatoid arthritis (dated by TCRdb to 2018 to 2020). As for the study more broadly: Most of the eight CND-RA patients were receiving biological drugs at sampling. Researchers compared peripheral CD8+ TCRbeta repertoires from patients with CCP-negative destructive rheumatoid arthritis (CND-RA) against repertoires from newly diagnosed seropositive RA, seronegative RA and healthy controls. Rather than undergoing new sequencing, the seropositive RA, seronegative RA and healthy control comparison cohorts were drawn from an earlier published TCRbeta dataset. Summary of the overall study and its limitations: CND-RA repertoires showed more CMV-reactive and fewer influenza A-reactive CD8+ TCRbeta sequences than controls and other RA subtypes. The study acknowledged the small size of the CND-RA cohort as a limitation. Once age was adjusted for, the CD8+ TCRbeta repertoires of CND-RA patients appeared less diverse and more clonal than the repertoires of other RA subtypes. A distinct set of enriched public clonotypes appeared to be carried by CND-RA patients, and this finding was interpreted by the authors as support for a separate disease subset. No public clonotype enrichment survived Benjamini-Hochberg correction across the 117,399 clonotypes tested. Without diagnostic samples, TCR repertoire differences may partly reflect poor disease control over the years rather than being present at onset.

Spanning cysteine to phenylalanine, the CDR3 consists of 14 amino acids. The read is trimmed to its CDR3 DNA, 42 bases read in frame from base 1. Genomic DNA from CD8+ cells was used for TCRbeta sequencing according to the manufacturer's instructions. TCRbeta sequencing used the immunoSEQ assay and was run at a genomics technology centre in Finland. As for the original processing: Clonotype tables from the immunoSEQ preprocessing pipeline were converted to VDJtools format, and non-productive clonotypes were removed. Samples with fewer than 10,000 reads were excluded, the remaining samples were subsampled to 10,000 reads, and most of the eight CND-RA samples met this threshold. Shannon-Wiener, Simpson and clonality indices were calculated with the VDJtools CalcDiversityStats function on data subsampled to 10,000 reads. Non-singleton TCRbeta clonotypes were hard-matched, with no mismatches allowed, against VDJdb to infer antigen specificity. CDR3 sequences that differed by one amino acid (Hamming distance 1) were grouped together into clusters with potentially shared antigen targets. Public clonotypes were tested for group enrichment with one-sided Fisher's exact tests after resampling groups to six samples, repeated ten times. TCRdb obtained this table from immuneACCESS and retained in-frame rearrangements with V and J assigned. These tables miss some clones; where compared with another copy, unresolved V genes account for less than half of the shortfall, and the remainder is unexplained. D and trimming were read from the DNA, whereas the V and J calls and clone size are those reported in that table. The sample data list about 720 clones, and roughly nine tenths of these were observed just once. In total, the top ten clones hold around 9.9% of the sample.

About this clone itself: The specificity of this receptor is unknown. No much larger clonotype is one base removed from it; base qualities were not supplied.

The CND-RA patients tested negative on the clinical CCP2 antibody test, and joint destruction in these patients kept progressing despite active therapy. Every CND-RA patient had failed conventional anti-rheumatic therapy and showed typical joint destruction in the wrists and ankles. CND-RA patients were sampled after long disease histories, spanning decades in several cases, rather than at diagnosis. Each patient provided fifty millilitres of EDTA-anticoagulated peripheral blood. Peripheral blood mononuclear cells were isolated by Ficoll-Paque PLUS density gradient separation. CD8+ cells were isolated from fresh or cryopreserved PBMCs by AutoMACS magnetic bead positive selection, with purity checked by flow cytometry. Genomic DNA was extracted with Nucleospin Tissue or Tissue XS kits and quantified on a Qubit 2.0 fluorometer.

Source material: CD8+ T cells from blood. The source is a woman aged 50 or older with seronegative destructive rheumatoid arthritis. The chain couples TRBV21-1 to TRBJ2-1; no check of the table's D call, TRBD2, against the DNA was made. TRBV21-1 is annotated as a pseudogene. The base sequence is TGTGCCAGCACTAGACCCGGGACTGTCAATGAGCAGTTCTTC. It translates to CASTRPGTVNEQFF.